This paragraph covers one TCR beta chain sequence. This specimen comes from a study of blood T cell repertoires in COVID-19. Assay: immunoSEQ multiplex PCR; the TCRdb copy retains only in-frame clones and omits some. This table holds some 200,000 clones, approximately 78% found once. Trimming left V 0 bases short and J 2 bases short, with 8 bases between. This CDR3 region has 15 residues. Looked up from germline, CDR1 is MNHEY and CDR2 is SVGAGI. The chain uses TRBV6-5 and TRBJ1-5; a possible D gene is TRBD1 (5 bases). The clonotype was recovered from a woman of 80 years or more with acute or convalescent COVID-19. The sample was peripheral blood. CDR3 DNA sequence: TGTGCCAGCAGTTACTCCCAGGGTGGCAATCAGCCCCAGCATTTT. Protein: CASSYSQGGNQPQHF.